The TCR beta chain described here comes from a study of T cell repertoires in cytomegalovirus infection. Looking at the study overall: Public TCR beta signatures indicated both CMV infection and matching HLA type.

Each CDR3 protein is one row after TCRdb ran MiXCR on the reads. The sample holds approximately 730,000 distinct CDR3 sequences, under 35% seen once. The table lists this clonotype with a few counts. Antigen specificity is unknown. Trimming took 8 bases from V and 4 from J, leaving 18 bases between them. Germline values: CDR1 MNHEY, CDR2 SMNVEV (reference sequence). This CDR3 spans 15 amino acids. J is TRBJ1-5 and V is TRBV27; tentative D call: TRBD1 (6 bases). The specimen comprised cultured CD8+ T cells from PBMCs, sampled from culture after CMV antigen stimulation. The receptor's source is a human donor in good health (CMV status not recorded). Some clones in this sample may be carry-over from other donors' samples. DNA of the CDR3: TGTGCCAGCCGAGCGCTGGGGACACTAAATCAGCCCCAGCATTTT. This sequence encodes CASRALGTLNQPQHF.